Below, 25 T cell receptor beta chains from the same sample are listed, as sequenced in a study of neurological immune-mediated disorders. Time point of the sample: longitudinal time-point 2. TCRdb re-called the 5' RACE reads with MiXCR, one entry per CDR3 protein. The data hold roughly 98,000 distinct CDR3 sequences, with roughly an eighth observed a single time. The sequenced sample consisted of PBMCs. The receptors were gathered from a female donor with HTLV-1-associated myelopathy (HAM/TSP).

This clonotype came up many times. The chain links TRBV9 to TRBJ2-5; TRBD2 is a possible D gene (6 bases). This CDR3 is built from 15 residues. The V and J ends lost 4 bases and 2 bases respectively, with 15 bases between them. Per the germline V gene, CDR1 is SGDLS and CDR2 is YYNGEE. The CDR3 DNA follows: TGTGCCAGCAGCCCTCTGGAGGGCGTACAAGAGACCCAGTACTTC. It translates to CASSPLEGVQETQYF.

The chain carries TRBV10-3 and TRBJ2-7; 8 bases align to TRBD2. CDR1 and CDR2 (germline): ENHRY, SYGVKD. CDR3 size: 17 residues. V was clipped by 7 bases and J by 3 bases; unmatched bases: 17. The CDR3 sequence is CAIKDPRLGGGIYEQYF. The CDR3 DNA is TGTGCCATCAAAGATCCGCGGCTGGGCGGGGGGATCTACGAGCAGTACTTC.

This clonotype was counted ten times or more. This chain's CDR3 is CASSLSGNRNQPQHF. The CDR3 nucleotides read TGTGCCAGCAGTTTATCCGGGAATCGCAATCAGCCCCAGCATTTT. J is TRBJ1-5 and V is TRBV28; D is ambiguous. The germline V gene has CDR1 MDHEN and CDR2 SYDVKM. The CDR3 has 15 residues. V was pared by 1 base and J by 2 bases, with 9 bases between. Variable domain in full (rest from reference TRBV28 and TRBJ1-5): DVKVTQSSRYLVKRTGEKVFLECVQDMDHENMFWYRQDPGLGLRLIYFSYDVKMKEKGDIPEGYSVSREKKERFSLILESASTNQTSMYLCASSLSGNRNQPQHFGDGTRLSIL.

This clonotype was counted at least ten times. CDR3 region: CASSLRGSDSPLHF. DNA of the CDR3: TGTGCCAGCAGCTTGAGGGGGTCGGATTCACCCCTCCACTTT. The V call is TRBV5-5, the J call TRBJ1-6; D perhaps matches TRBD1 (6 bases). Trimming stripped 1 base from V and 8 bases from J, with 10 bases between. CDR1 is SGHKS, CDR2 YYEKEE, per germline (reference sequence). CDR3 size: 14 residues. The entire variable domain, with the rest obtained from reference TRBV5-5 and TRBJ1-6, is as follows: DAGVTQSPTHLIKTRGQQVTLRCSPISGHKSVSWYQQVLGQGPQFIFQYYEKEERGRGNFPDRFSARQFPNYSSELNVNALLLGDSALYLCASSLRGSDSPLHFGNGTRLTVT.

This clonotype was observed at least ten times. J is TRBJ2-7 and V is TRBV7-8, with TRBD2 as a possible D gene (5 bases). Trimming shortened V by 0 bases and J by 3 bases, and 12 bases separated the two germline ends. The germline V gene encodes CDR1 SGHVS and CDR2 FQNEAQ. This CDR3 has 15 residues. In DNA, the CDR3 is TGTGCCAGCAGCTTAGCCCCCGGAAGCGGCTACGAGCAGTACTTC. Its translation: CASSLAPGSGYEQYF.

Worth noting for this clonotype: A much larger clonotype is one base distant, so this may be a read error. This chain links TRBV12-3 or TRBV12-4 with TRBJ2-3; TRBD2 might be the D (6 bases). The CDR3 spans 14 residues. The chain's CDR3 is CDSRPLGGSDTQYF. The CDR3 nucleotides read TGTGACAGCAGGCCCCTGGGGGGATCGGATACGCAGTATTTT.

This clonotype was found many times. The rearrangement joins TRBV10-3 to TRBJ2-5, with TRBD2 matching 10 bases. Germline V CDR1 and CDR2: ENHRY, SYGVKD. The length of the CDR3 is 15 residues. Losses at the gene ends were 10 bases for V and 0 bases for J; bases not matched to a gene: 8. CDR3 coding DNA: TGTGCCACGACCCTAGCGGGGGAGAACCAAGAGACCCAGTACTTC. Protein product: CATTLAGENQETQYF.

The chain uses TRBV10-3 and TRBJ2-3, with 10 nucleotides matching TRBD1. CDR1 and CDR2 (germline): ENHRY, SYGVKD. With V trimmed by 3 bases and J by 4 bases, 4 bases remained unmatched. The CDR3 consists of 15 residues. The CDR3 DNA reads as TGTGCCATCAGTGAATCCGGGACAGGGGCAGATACGCAGTATTTT. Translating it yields CAISESGTGADTQYF.

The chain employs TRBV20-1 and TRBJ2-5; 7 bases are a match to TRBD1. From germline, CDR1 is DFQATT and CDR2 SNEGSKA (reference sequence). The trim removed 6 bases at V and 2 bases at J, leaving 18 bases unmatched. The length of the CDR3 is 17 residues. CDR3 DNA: TGCAGTGCCCCCTCGATCTTACAGGGGATGGGACAAGAGACCCAGTACTTC. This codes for CSAPSILQGMGQETQYF.

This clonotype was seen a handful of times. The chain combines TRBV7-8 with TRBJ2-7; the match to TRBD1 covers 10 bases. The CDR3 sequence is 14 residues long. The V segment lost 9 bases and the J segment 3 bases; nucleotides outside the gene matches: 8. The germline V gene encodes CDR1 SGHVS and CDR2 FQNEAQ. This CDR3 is CASREDRGFYEQYF. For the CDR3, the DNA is TGTGCCAGTAGGGAGGACAGGGGGTTCTACGAGCAGTACTTC. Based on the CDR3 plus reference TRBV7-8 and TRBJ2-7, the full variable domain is GAGVSQSPRYKVAKRGQDVALRCDPISGHVSLFWYQQALGQGPEFLTYFQNEAQLDKSGLPSDRFFAERPEGSVSTLKIQRTQQEDSAVYLCASREDRGFYEQYFGPGTRLTVT.

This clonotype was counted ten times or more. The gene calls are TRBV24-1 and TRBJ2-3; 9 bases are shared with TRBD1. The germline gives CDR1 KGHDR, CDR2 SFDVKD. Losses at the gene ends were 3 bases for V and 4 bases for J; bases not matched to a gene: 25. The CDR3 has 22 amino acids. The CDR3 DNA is TGTGCCACCAGTGATCTACCTAGGGGACAGGGACACCCCGCCGGGGAAGCAGATACGCAGTATTTT. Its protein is CATSDLPRGQGHPAGEADTQYF.

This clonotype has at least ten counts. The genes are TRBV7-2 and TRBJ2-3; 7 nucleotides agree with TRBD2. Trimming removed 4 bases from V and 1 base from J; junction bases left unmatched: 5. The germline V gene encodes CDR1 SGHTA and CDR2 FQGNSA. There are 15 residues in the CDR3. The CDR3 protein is CASSSRAGGTDTQYF. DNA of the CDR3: TGTGCCAGCAGCTCAAGGGCGGGGGGCACAGATACGCAGTATTTT. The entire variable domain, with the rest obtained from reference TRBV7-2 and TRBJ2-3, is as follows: GAGVSQSPSNKVTEKGKDVELRCDPISGHTALYWYRQSLGQGLEFLIYFQGNSAPDKSGLPSDRFSAERTGGSVSTLTIQRTQQEDSAVYLCASSSRAGGTDTQYFGPGTRLTVL.

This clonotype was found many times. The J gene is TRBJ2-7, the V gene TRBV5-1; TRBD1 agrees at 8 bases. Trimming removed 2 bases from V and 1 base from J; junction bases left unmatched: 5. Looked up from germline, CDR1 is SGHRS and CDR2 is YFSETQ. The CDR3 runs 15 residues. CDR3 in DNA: TGCGCCAGCAGCTTTGGGACAGGTCGTTCCTACGAGCAGTACTTC. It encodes CASSFGTGRSYEQYF.

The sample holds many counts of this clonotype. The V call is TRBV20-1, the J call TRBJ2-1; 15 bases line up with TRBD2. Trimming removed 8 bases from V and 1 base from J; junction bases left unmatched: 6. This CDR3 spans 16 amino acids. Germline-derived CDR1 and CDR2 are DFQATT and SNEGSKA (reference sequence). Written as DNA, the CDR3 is TGCAGTTCCGGACTAGCGGGGGGGCGGTCCTACAATGAGCAGTTCTTC. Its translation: CSSGLAGGRSYNEQFF.

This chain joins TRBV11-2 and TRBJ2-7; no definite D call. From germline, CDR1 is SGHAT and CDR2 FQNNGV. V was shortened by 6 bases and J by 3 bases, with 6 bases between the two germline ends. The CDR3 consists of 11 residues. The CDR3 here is CASRTGYEQYF. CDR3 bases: TGTGCCAGCAGAACGGGCTACGAGCAGTACTTC.

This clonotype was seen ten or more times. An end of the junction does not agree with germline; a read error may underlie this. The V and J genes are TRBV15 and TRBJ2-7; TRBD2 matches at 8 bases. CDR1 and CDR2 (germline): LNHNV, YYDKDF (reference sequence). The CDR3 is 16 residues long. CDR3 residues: CATSRSKGTSSYEQYF. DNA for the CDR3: TGTGCTACCAGCAGATCAAAAGGGACTAGTTCCTACGAGCAGTACTTC.

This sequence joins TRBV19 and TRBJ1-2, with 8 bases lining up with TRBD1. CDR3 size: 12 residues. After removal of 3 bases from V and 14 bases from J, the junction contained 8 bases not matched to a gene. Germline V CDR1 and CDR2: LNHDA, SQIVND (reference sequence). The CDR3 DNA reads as TGTGCCAGTAGTATCGACAGGGGTCCGTCGACCTTC. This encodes CASSIDRGPSTF. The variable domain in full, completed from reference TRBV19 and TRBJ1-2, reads DGGITQSPKYLFRKEGQNVTLSCEQNLNHDAMYWYRQDPGQGLRLIYYSQIVNDFQKGDIAEGYSVSREKKESFPLTVTSAQKNPTAFYLCASSIDRGPSTFGSGTRLTVV.

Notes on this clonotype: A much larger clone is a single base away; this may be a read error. The CDR3 DNA reads as TGTGCCAGCAAGGCAGGGGGTTCGATCGAGCAGTACTTC. The encoded protein is CASKAGGSIEQYF. This chain links TRBV25-1 with TRBJ2-7; 7 nucleotides agree with TRBD1. The trim removed 7 bases at V and 6 bases at J, leaving 9 bases unmatched. Germline values: CDR1 MGHDK, CDR2 SYGVNS. CDR3 length equals 13 residues.

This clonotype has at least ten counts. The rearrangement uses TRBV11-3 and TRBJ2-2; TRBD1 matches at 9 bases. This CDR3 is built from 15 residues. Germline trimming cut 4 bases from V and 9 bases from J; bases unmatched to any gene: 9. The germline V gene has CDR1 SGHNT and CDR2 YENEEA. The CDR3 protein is CASSSYEQGARELFF. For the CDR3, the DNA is TGTGCCAGCAGCTCTTACGAACAGGGGGCCCGGGAGCTGTTTTTT.

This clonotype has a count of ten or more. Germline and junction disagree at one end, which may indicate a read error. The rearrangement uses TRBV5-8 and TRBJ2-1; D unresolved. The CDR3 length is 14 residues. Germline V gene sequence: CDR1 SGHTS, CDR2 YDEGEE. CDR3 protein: CASKKGTTYNEQFF. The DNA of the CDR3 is TGTGCGAGCAAGAAGGGAACCACCTACAATGAGCAGTTCTTC.

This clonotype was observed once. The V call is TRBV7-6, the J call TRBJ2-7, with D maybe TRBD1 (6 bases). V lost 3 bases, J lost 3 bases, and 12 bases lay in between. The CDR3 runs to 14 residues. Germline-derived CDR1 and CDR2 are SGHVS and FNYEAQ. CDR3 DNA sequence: TGTGCCAGCAGCTTCGGTCAGGGGCGCTACGAGCAGTACTTC. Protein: CASSFGQGRYEQYF.

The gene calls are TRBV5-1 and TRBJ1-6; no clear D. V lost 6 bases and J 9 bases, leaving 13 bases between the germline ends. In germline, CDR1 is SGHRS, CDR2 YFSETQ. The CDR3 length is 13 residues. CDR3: CASTGDSGSPLHF. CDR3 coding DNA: TGCGCCAGCACCGGGGATTCTGGTTCACCCCTCCACTTT.

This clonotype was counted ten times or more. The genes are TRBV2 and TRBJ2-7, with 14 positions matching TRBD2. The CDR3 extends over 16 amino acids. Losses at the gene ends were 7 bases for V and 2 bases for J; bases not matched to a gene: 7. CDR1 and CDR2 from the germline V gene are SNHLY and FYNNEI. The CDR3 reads CASTRTSGGRAYEQYF. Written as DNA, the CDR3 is TGTGCCAGCACCCGGACTAGCGGGGGGCGGGCCTACGAGCAGTACTTC.

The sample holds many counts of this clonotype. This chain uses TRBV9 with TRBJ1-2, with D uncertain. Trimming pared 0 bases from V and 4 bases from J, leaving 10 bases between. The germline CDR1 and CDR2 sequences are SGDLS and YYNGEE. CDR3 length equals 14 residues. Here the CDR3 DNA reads TGTGCCAGCAGCGTAGCGCGACTGCCCTATGGCTACACCTTC. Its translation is CASSVARLPYGYTF.

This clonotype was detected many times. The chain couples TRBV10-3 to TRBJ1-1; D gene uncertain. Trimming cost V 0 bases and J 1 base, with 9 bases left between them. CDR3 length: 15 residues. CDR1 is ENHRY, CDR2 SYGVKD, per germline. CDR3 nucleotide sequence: TGTGCCATCAGTGAGTCGAAGTCGGCGAACACTGAAGCTTTCTTT. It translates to CAISESKSANTEAFF.